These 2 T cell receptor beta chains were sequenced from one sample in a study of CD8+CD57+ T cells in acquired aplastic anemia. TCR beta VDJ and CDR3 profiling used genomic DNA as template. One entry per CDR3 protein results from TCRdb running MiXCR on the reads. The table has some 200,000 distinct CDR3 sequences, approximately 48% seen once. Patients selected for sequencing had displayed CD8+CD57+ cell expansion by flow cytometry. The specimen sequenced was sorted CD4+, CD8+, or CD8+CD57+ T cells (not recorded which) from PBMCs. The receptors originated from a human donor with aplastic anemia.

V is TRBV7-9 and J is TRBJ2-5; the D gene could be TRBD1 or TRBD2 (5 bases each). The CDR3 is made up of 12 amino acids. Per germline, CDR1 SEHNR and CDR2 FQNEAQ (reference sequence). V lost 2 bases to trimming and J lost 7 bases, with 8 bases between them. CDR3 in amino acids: CASSLSGRTQYF. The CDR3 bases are TGTGCCAGCAGCTTATCAGGGAGGACCCAGTACTTC.

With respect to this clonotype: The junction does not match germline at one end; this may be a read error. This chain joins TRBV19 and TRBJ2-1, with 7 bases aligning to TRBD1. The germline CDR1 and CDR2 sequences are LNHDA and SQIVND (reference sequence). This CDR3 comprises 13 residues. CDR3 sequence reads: CASSLPGGNEKFF. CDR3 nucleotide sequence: TGTGCCAGTAGTCTACCAGGGGGTAATGAGAAGTTCTTC.